This is a list of T cell receptor beta chains from one sample in a study of blood T cells in healthy people across ages. Each CDR3 protein is one row after TCRdb ran MiXCR on the 5' RACE reads. The sample gives about 1.8 million distinct CDR3 sequences, around half of which show up once; approximately 2% is in the top ten. Sequences were obtained from blood. The receptors derive from a middle-aged woman in good health. Both conserved end residues are part of each CDR3. Each record gives: clone size, V gene, D gene, J gene, CDR3 protein, CDR3 DNA. The D gene is left open where the match is weak. Rows give clone size only sometimes, using once, few, many, or a class for an expanded clone.

abundance: NA
v_gene: TRBV4-3
d_gene: TRBD2
j_gene: TRBJ2-7
CDR3aa: CASSQDGTSGGTQYF
CDR3nt: TGCGCCAGCAGCCAAGATGGCACTAGCGGGGGAACCCAGTACTTC

abundance: few
v_gene: TRBV12-3/TRBV12-4
d_gene: NA
j_gene: TRBJ2-5
CDR3aa: CASSPDGTFSQETQYF
CDR3nt: TGTGCCAGCAGCCCTGACGGGACTTTCTCTCAAGAGACCCAGTACTTC

abundance: few
v_gene: TRBV4-1
d_gene: TRBD2
j_gene: TRBJ2-3
CDR3aa: CASSQDHLAGARTDTQYF
CDR3nt: TGCGCCAGCAGCCAAGATCACCTAGCGGGGGCCCGCACAGATACGCAGTATTTT

abundance: NA
v_gene: TRBV10-1
d_gene: NA
j_gene: TRBJ2-1
CDR3aa: CASSRYPGGSSYNEQFF
CDR3nt: TGCGCCAGCAGCAGGTACCCAGGGGGGAGCTCCTACAATGAGCAGTTCTTC

abundance: NA
v_gene: TRBV12-3/TRBV12-4
d_gene: NA
j_gene: TRBJ1-2
CDR3aa: CASSPRGGGFVGYYGYTF
CDR3nt: TGTGCCAGCAGCCCAAGAGGAGGGGGGTTCGTTGGTTACTATGGCTACACCTTC

abundance: NA
v_gene: TRBV5-4
d_gene: TRBD1
j_gene: TRBJ2-7
CDR3aa: CASSLGQGKNEQYF
CDR3nt: TGTGCCAGCAGCTTGGGACAGGGCAAGAACGAGCAGTACTTC

abundance: few
v_gene: TRBV28
d_gene: NA
j_gene: TRBJ2-7
CDR3aa: CASSSSGGGKNEQYF
CDR3nt: TGTGCCAGCAGTTCCTCCGGAGGGGGTAAGAACGAGCAGTACTTC

abundance: NA
v_gene: TRBV7-8
d_gene: TRBD1
j_gene: TRBJ2-5
CDR3aa: CASSLPGQGAGEQYF
CDR3nt: TGTGCCAGCAGCCTTCCGGGACAGGGGGCGGGGGAGCAGTACTTC

abundance: NA
v_gene: TRBV7-9
d_gene: NA
j_gene: TRBJ1-1
CDR3aa: CASRIDTGWSTEAFF
CDR3nt: TGTGCCAGCAGAATAGATACAGGGTGGAGCACTGAAGCTTTCTTT

abundance: NA
v_gene: TRBV29-1
d_gene: NA
j_gene: TRBJ2-1
CDR3aa: CSVDKRLLNEQFF
CDR3nt: TGCAGCGTTGATAAGCGGCTGCTCAATGAGCAGTTCTTC

abundance: NA
v_gene: TRBV28
d_gene: NA
j_gene: TRBJ2-1
CDR3aa: CASSRLSGVNNEQFF
CDR3nt: TGTGCCAGCAGCCGCCTTAGCGGAGTCAACAATGAGCAGTTCTTC

abundance: NA
v_gene: TRBV12-3/TRBV12-4
d_gene: NA
j_gene: TRBJ2-5
CDR3aa: CASSFRDFMRYF
CDR3nt: TGTGCCAGCAGTTTCCGGGACTTTATGCGGTACTTC

abundance: NA
v_gene: TRBV2
d_gene: NA
j_gene: TRBJ1-6
CDR3aa: CASRVTVSTLHF
CDR3nt: TGTGCCAGCAGGGTGACAGTTTCCACCCTCCACTTT

abundance: NA
v_gene: TRBV15
d_gene: TRBD1
j_gene: TRBJ2-7
CDR3aa: CATNPGGNEQYF
CDR3nt: TGTGCCACAAACCCAGGGGGCAACGAGCAGTACTTC

abundance: few
v_gene: TRBV10-1
d_gene: NA
j_gene: TRBJ2-1
CDR3aa: CASSSWESSYNEQFF
CDR3nt: TGCGCCAGCAGTTCTTGGGAGAGCTCCTACAATGAGCAGTTCTTC

abundance: NA
v_gene: TRBV20-1
d_gene: TRBD1
j_gene: TRBJ2-7
CDR3aa: CSARKGQGFEQYF
CDR3nt: TGCAGTGCAAGAAAGGGACAGGGGTTCGAGCAGTACTTC

abundance: NA
v_gene: TRBV5-1
d_gene: NA
j_gene: TRBJ1-2
CDR3aa: CASSLGSASTNYGYTF
CDR3nt: TGCGCCAGCAGCTTGGGGTCGGCCTCAACTAACTATGGCTACACCTTC

abundance: NA
v_gene: TRBV29-1
d_gene: TRBD2
j_gene: TRBJ2-3
CDR3aa: CSVATSGGPDTQYF
CDR3nt: TGCAGCGTAGCCACTAGCGGGGGGCCAGATACGCAGTATTTT

abundance: NA
v_gene: TRBV28
d_gene: TRBD1
j_gene: TRBJ2-5
CDR3aa: CASSPRQGSEETQYF
CDR3nt: TGTGCCAGCAGCCCCCGACAGGGGTCGGAAGAGACCCAGTACTTC

abundance: NA
v_gene: TRBV10-3
d_gene: TRBD2
j_gene: TRBJ2-5
CDR3aa: CAISPTTSGGANEQYF
CDR3nt: TGTGCCATCAGCCCGACGACTAGCGGGGGGGCCAATGAGCAGTACTTC

abundance: NA
v_gene: TRBV20-1
d_gene: NA
j_gene: TRBJ2-4
CDR3aa: CSARVPDLENIQYF
CDR3nt: TGCAGTGCTAGAGTCCCCGACCTTGAAAACATTCAGTACTTC

abundance: few
v_gene: TRBV27
d_gene: NA
j_gene: TRBJ2-1
CDR3aa: CASSSLLYNEQFF
CDR3nt: TGTGCCAGCAGCAGTCTCCTTTACAATGAGCAGTTCTTC

abundance: NA
v_gene: TRBV4-1
d_gene: NA
j_gene: TRBJ2-6
CDR3aa: CASSSPLGGRVANVLTF
CDR3nt: TGCGCCAGCAGCTCCCCGCTCGGGGGAAGGGTCGCCAACGTCCTGACTTTC

abundance: NA
v_gene: TRBV4-1
d_gene: NA
j_gene: TRBJ2-1
CDR3aa: CASSQAWTDNNEQFF
CDR3nt: TGCGCCAGCAGCCAAGCTTGGACGGATAACAATGAGCAGTTCTTC

abundance: few
v_gene: TRBV5-1
d_gene: NA
j_gene: TRBJ2-1
CDR3aa: CASSLALDVSRDNEQFF
CDR3nt: TGCGCCAGCAGCTTGGCCTTGGACGTCAGTAGGGACAATGAGCAGTTCTTC

abundance: NA
v_gene: TRBV20-1
d_gene: NA
j_gene: TRBJ1-1
CDR3aa: CSARVPGQNTEAFF
CDR3nt: TGCAGTGCTAGGGTTCCGGGACAGAACACTGAAGCTTTCTTT

abundance: NA
v_gene: TRBV15
d_gene: NA
j_gene: TRBJ2-1
CDR3aa: CATSRDFKTGINEQFF
CDR3nt: TGTGCCACCAGCAGAGATTTTAAAACAGGGATCAATGAGCAGTTCTTC

abundance: few
v_gene: TRBV5-1
d_gene: TRBD2
j_gene: TRBJ2-5
CDR3aa: CASSGGTSGGVRTQYF
CDR3nt: TGCGCCAGCAGCGGAGGGACTAGCGGGGGTGTCCGGACCCAGTACTTC

abundance: few
v_gene: TRBV7-2
d_gene: TRBD1
j_gene: TRBJ2-5
CDR3aa: CASSFQKGAGETQYF
CDR3nt: TGTGCCAGCAGCTTCCAGAAGGGGGCGGGAGAGACCCAGTACTTC

abundance: few
v_gene: TRBV11-2
d_gene: NA
j_gene: TRBJ2-3
CDR3aa: CASSLVAGRGRTDTQYF
CDR3nt: TGTGCCAGCAGCTTAGTTGCGGGACGGGGGCGGACAGATACGCAGTATTTT

abundance: NA
v_gene: TRBV3-1
d_gene: NA
j_gene: TRBJ2-4
CDR3aa: CASNQWTDPLAKNIQYF
CDR3nt: TGTGCCAGCAACCAATGGACAGACCCTTTAGCCAAAAACATTCAGTACTTC

abundance: few
v_gene: TRBV9
d_gene: NA
j_gene: TRBJ2-5
CDR3aa: CASSAGDRTKETQYF
CDR3nt: TGTGCCAGCAGCGCGGGGGACAGAACTAAAGAGACCCAGTACTTC

abundance: many
v_gene: TRBV7-2
d_gene: TRBD2
j_gene: TRBJ2-3
CDR3aa: CASSFRRGGTDTQYF
CDR3nt: TGTGCCAGCAGTTTCCGGCGGGGGGGCACAGATACGCAGTATTTT

abundance: NA
v_gene: TRBV12-3/TRBV12-4
d_gene: NA
j_gene: TRBJ2-5
CDR3aa: CASSETGAGKTQYF
CDR3nt: TGTGCCAGCAGTGAGACGGGGGCAGGCAAGACCCAGTACTTC

abundance: NA
v_gene: TRBV3-1
d_gene: NA
j_gene: TRBJ2-1
CDR3aa: CASSQILASYNEQFF
CDR3nt: TGTGCCAGCAGCCAAATCCTAGCGTCCTACAATGAGCAGTTCTTC

abundance: NA
v_gene: TRBV7-3
d_gene: TRBD2
j_gene: TRBJ2-3
CDR3aa: CASSSGLAGGPADTQYF
CDR3nt: TGTGCCAGCAGCTCCGGACTAGCGGGGGGCCCCGCAGATACGCAGTATTTT

abundance: NA
v_gene: TRBV20-1
d_gene: NA
j_gene: TRBJ2-1
CDR3aa: CSASKVHEQFF
CDR3nt: TGCAGTGCTAGTAAAGTCCATGAGCAGTTCTTC

abundance: NA
v_gene: TRBV20-1
d_gene: TRBD1
j_gene: TRBJ1-2
CDR3aa: CSARTTTGDDYGYTF
CDR3nt: TGCAGTGCAAGAACCACGACAGGGGACGACTATGGCTACACCTTC

abundance: NA
v_gene: TRBV7-9
d_gene: NA
j_gene: TRBJ1-5
CDR3aa: CASSLDEGGNQPQHF
CDR3nt: TGTGCCAGCAGCTTGGACGAGGGGGGCAATCAGCCCCAGCATTTT

abundance: NA
v_gene: TRBV6-6
d_gene: NA
j_gene: TRBJ2-5
CDR3aa: CASSYAQETQYF
CDR3nt: TGTGCCAGCAGTTACGCCCAAGAGACCCAGTACTTC

abundance: few
v_gene: TRBV4-2
d_gene: TRBD2
j_gene: TRBJ2-6
CDR3aa: CASSQDGGGAGANVLTF
CDR3nt: TGTGCCAGCAGCCAAGATGGCGGGGGAGCCGGGGCCAACGTCCTGACTTTC

abundance: NA
v_gene: TRBV7-2
d_gene: NA
j_gene: TRBJ1-6
CDR3aa: CASSLRGGSSSYNSPLHF
CDR3nt: TGTGCCAGCAGCTTACGGGGAGGGTCAAGCTCCTATAATTCACCCCTCCACTTT

abundance: NA
v_gene: TRBV20-1
d_gene: NA
j_gene: TRBJ1-5
CDR3aa: CSASRTPGVEPQHF
CDR3nt: TGCAGTGCTAGCAGGACCCCGGGCGTGGAGCCCCAGCATTTT

abundance: NA
v_gene: TRBV10-3
d_gene: NA
j_gene: TRBJ2-3
CDR3aa: CAISEKLTDTQYF
CDR3nt: TGTGCCATCAGTGAGAAATTAACAGATACGCAGTATTTT

abundance: NA
v_gene: TRBV20-1
d_gene: TRBD2
j_gene: TRBJ2-5
CDR3aa: CSAQTSGGGETQYF
CDR3nt: TGCAGTGCGCAGACTAGCGGGGGAGGGGAGACCCAGTACTTC

abundance: NA
v_gene: TRBV6-5
d_gene: NA
j_gene: TRBJ2-5
CDR3aa: CASSPGHTRETQYF
CDR3nt: TGTGCCAGCAGTCCGGGACACACTCGGGAGACCCAGTACTTC

abundance: NA
v_gene: TRBV20-1
d_gene: NA
j_gene: TRBJ1-4
CDR3aa: CSARERRVRDATNEKLFF
CDR3nt: TGCAGTGCTAGAGAGCGAAGGGTTAGGGATGCAACTAATGAAAAACTGTTTTTT

abundance: NA
v_gene: TRBV20-1
d_gene: NA
j_gene: TRBJ2-1
CDR3aa: CSARKLHGTYNEQFF
CDR3nt: TGCAGTGCTAGGAAACTGCATGGGACCTACAATGAGCAGTTCTTC

abundance: NA
v_gene: TRBV6-2/TRBV6-3
d_gene: NA
j_gene: TRBJ2-5
CDR3aa: CASSYIGVQQETQYF
CDR3nt: TGTGCCAGCAGTTACATAGGTGTCCAACAAGAGACCCAGTACTTC

abundance: NA
v_gene: TRBV7-9
d_gene: NA
j_gene: TRBJ2-1
CDR3aa: CASGSVLHEQFF
CDR3nt: TGTGCCAGCGGCTCGGTGTTACATGAGCAGTTCTTC

abundance: NA
v_gene: TRBV12-3/TRBV12-4
d_gene: NA
j_gene: TRBJ1-2
CDR3aa: CASSPHLLGTPNYGYTF
CDR3nt: TGTGCCAGCAGCCCGCATCTTCTGGGGACTCCTAACTATGGCTACACCTTC

abundance: NA
v_gene: TRBV20-1
d_gene: TRBD2
j_gene: TRBJ2-7
CDR3aa: CSARDPGLAPYNEQYF
CDR3nt: TGCAGTGCTAGAGACCCGGGACTAGCCCCCTACAATGAGCAGTACTTC

abundance: NA
v_gene: TRBV3-1
d_gene: NA
j_gene: TRBJ2-4
CDR3aa: CASSQGGPSIQYF
CDR3nt: TGTGCCAGCAGCCAAGGGGGCCCGTCCATTCAGTACTTC

abundance: NA
v_gene: TRBV13
d_gene: NA
j_gene: TRBJ2-7
CDR3aa: CASSSTATVYEQYF
CDR3nt: TGTGCCAGCAGCTCAACCGCAACAGTTTACGAGCAGTACTTC